The T cell receptor (beta chain) under discussion was sequenced for a study of blood T cell repertoires in COVID-19. Across the whole study: Samples of COVID-19 (acute and convalescent) were obtained from the United States, Italy and Spain. Sources were T cells, B-cell-depleted T cells, or PBMCs; the material itself was cDNA or gDNA.

CDR3 length: 14 residues. V gave up 5 bases and J gave up 5 bases, with 13 bases separating them. CDR1 is SEHNR, CDR2 FQNEAQ, per germline (reference sequence). How the authors handled the data: By means of reference gene primer amplification, nucleated cell counts were estimated. Profiling relied on immunoSEQ multiplex PCR, and the TCRdb table lists in-frame clones only, not all of them. V and J calls and clone size are as listed in that table; D and trimming were resolved from the DNA. The data hold roughly 140,000 clones, with about four fifths observed a single time. Sequenced: PBMCs or T cells enriched from blood (not recorded which). The rearrangement links TRBV7-9 to TRBJ1-5, with a weak D call TRBD1 (6 bases). The source is a woman in her 50s who had been exposed to COVID-19. CDR3 coding DNA: TGTGCCAGCAGCCCCGACAGGACCGATCAGCCCCAGCATTTT. Its translation: CASSPDRTDQPQHF.